These 28 T cell receptor beta chains share one sample of origin, sequenced in a study of shared clonotypes between healthy human individuals. This table comes from immunoSEQ multiplex PCR, and its TCRdb copy is limited to in-frame clones, with some not included. Among over a million clones listed, approximately 96% were seen once. The source material was naive CD4+ T cells sorted from blood. Subset given: CD45RA+ positively selected. These receptors were taken from a man younger than 40 in good health.

The chain combines TRBV5-1 with TRBJ2-2; D unresolved. Trimming left V 4 bases short and J 4 bases short, with 11 bases between. This CDR3 region has 14 residues. Germline assignment: CDR1 SGHRS and CDR2 YFSETQ. The CDR3 coding sequence is TGCGCCAGCAGCGGGTTACATGTCACCGGGGAGCTGTTTTTT. Translating gives CASSGLHVTGELFF.

This clone was picked up one time. This sequence joins TRBV7-8 and TRBJ1-5; TRBD1 might be the D (5 bases). Per germline, CDR1 SGHVS and CDR2 FQNEAQ. This CDR3 is built from 15 residues. The ends were cut back, 4 bases at V and 4 bases at J, with 14 bases in the middle. The CDR3 DNA is TGTGCCAGCAGCTCAATTCAGGGTTATAATCAGCCCCAGCATTTT. This translates into CASSSIQGYNQPQHF.

This clone was found once. This chain uses TRBV4-1 with TRBJ1-1, with D uncertain. The ends were cut back, 1 base at V and 3 bases at J, with 15 bases in the middle. The germline V gene encodes CDR1 MGHRA and CDR2 YSYEKL. CDR3 length: 16 residues. This chain's CDR3 is CASSQVVSRVDTEAFF. DNA for the CDR3: TGCGCCAGCAGCCAAGTGGTATCGAGAGTCGACACTGAAGCTTTCTTT.

The gene calls are TRBV10-3 and TRBJ1-1, with 7 bases that match TRBD1. The CDR3 contains 13 residues. Germline CDR1 and CDR2: ENHRY and SYGVKD. Trimming at V came to 3 bases and at J to 6 bases, leaving 4 bases not matched to a gene. Here the CDR3 reads CAISDKGAAEAFF. CDR3 in DNA: TGTGCCATCAGTGACAAGGGGGCTGCTGAAGCTTTCTTT.

This clone was observed once. The V gene is TRBV5-5, the J gene TRBJ2-1; D may be TRBD2 (6 bases). The CDR3 extends over 12 amino acids. Trimming removed 4 bases at V and 5 bases at J, with 7 bases between. CDR1 and CDR2 from the germline V gene are SGHKS and YYEKEE (reference sequence). The CDR3: CASSRLDNEQFF. CDR3 DNA: TGTGCCAGCAGCCGACTAGACAATGAGCAGTTCTTC.

The chain uses TRBV9 and TRBJ2-3; D may be TRBD2 (5 bases). Deletions cut 3 bases from V and 3 bases from J, with 14 bases between. Per the germline V gene, CDR1 is SGDLS and CDR2 is YYNGEE. This CDR3 contains 15 residues. The CDR3 nucleotides are TGTGCCAGCAGCGCCGACGAGGGTCAGACAGATACGCAGTATTTT. Protein product: CASSADEGQTDTQYF. Combining the CDR3 with reference TRBV9 and TRBJ2-3 gives the whole variable domain DSGVTQTPKHLITATGQRVTLRCSPRSGDLSVYWYQQSLDQGLQFLIQYYNGEERAKGNILERFSAQQFPDLHSELNLSSLELGDSALYFCASSADEGQTDTQYFGPGTRLTVL.

V is TRBV18 and J is TRBJ2-5; D is possibly TRBD1 (5 bases). The CDR3 has 14 amino acids. Per the germline V gene, CDR1 is KGHSH and CDR2 is LQKENI. With 3 bases removed from V and 4 bases from J, the gap between germline ends came to 12 bases. CDR3 bases: TGTGCCAGCTCACCCCCCGACAGACGAGAGACCCAGTACTTC. Translating gives CASSPPDRRETQYF.

The chain has TRBV6-1 and TRBJ2-5, with D possibly being TRBD2 (5 bases). Germline assignment: CDR1 MNHNS and CDR2 SASEGT. Trimming took off 3 bases at V and 7 bases at J, with 15 bases between the two ends. This CDR3 is built from 14 residues. CDR3 sequence (DNA): TGTGCCAGCAGTGAGGAGGATCTGGTTCGGACCCAGTACTTC. Translated: CASSEEDLVRTQYF.

This rearrangement joins TRBV2 to TRBJ2-5; tentatively, D is TRBD2 (6 bases). This CDR3 has 13 residues. V lost 8 bases and J 2 bases, leaving 12 bases between the germline ends. Germline CDR1 is SNHLY and CDR2 is FYNNEI. The CDR3 nucleotides are TGTGCCAGCGCCAGGAGGGTGCAAGAGACCCAGTACTTC. Residues: CASARRVQETQYF.

As concerns this clone: This specimen includes other DNA sequences encoding the same CDR3. The chain employs TRBV27 and TRBJ2-1, with 10 bases fitting TRBD2. The CDR3 is 15 residues long. Germline assignment: CDR1 MNHEY and CDR2 SMNVEV (reference sequence). Trimming removed 1 base from V and 7 bases from J; junction bases left unmatched: 4. This chain's CDR3 is CASSLWASGSNEQFF. The DNA of the CDR3 is TGTGCCAGCAGTTTATGGGCTAGCGGGAGTAATGAGCAGTTCTTC.

The chain joins TRBV4-3 to TRBJ2-7; TRBD2 matches 7 bases. The CDR3 consists of 15 residues. In germline, CDR1 is LGHNA, CDR2 YSLEER. V was pared by 3 bases and J by 5 bases, with 10 bases of the junction left unmatched. CDR3 nucleotide sequence: TGCGCCAGCAGCCAGAACCGGGGGAGGGCACACGAGCAGTACTTC. Translation: CASSQNRGRAHEQYF.

The CDR3 DNA is TGTGCCAGCAGCTTAGGCGGGCTAGCGGGAGTATCCGGCAAGTTCTTC. Translated: CASSLGGLAGVSGKFF. The gene calls are TRBV7-8 and TRBJ2-1, with 10 bases lining up with TRBD2. V gave up 1 base and J gave up 14 bases; unmatched junction bases: 14. Germline V gene data show CDR1 as SGHVS and CDR2 as FQNEAQ. This CDR3 is 16 amino acids long.

CDR3: CASSPEGAVQYEQYF. The CDR3 DNA reads TGTGCCAGCAGCCCAGAGGGAGCGGTCCAATACGAGCAGTACTTC. The gene calls are TRBV5-4 and TRBJ2-7; D is perhaps TRBD2 (5 bases). Trimming took off 4 bases at V and 4 bases at J, with 18 bases between the two ends. Germline lookup yields CDR1 SGHNT and CDR2 YYREEE (reference sequence). CDR3 size: 15 residues. Using reference TRBV5-4 and TRBJ2-7 for the parts outside the CDR3, the full variable domain is ETGVTQSPTHLIKTRGQQVTLRCSSQSGHNTVSWYQQALGQGPQFIFQYYREEENGRGNFPPRFSGLQFPNYSSELNVNALELDDSALYLCASSPEGAVQYEQYFGPGTRLTVT.

The chain carries TRBV4-3 and TRBJ1-3; tentatively, D is TRBD1 (6 bases). This CDR3 is 19 amino acids long. V lost 0 bases, J lost 0 bases, and 18 bases lay in between. Germline CDR1 LGHNA, CDR2 YSLEER. The CDR3 loop is CASSQDALTGSVSGNTIYF. The CDR3 DNA reads TGCGCCAGCAGCCAAGATGCCCTGACAGGTTCGGTCTCTGGAAACACCATATATTTT.

The CDR3 DNA follows: TGTGCCAGCAGCCCTAGTCCGGGGGGGACCTACGAGCAGTACTTC. Its translation: CASSPSPGGTYEQYF. The rearrangement uses TRBV11-1 and TRBJ2-7; 8 nucleotides match TRBD2. The germline gives CDR1 SGHAT, CDR2 FQDESV (reference sequence). The CDR3 is 15 amino acids. The trim removed 5 bases at V and 2 bases at J, leaving 8 bases unmatched.

The chain is built from TRBV13 and TRBJ2-5; no clear D gene. V was clipped by 1 base and J by 3 bases, with 9 bases between them. The CDR3 is 14 amino acids. Per germline, CDR1 PRHDT and CDR2 FYEKMQ (reference sequence). The CDR3 here is CASSLVGRKETQYF. The CDR3 coding sequence is TGTGCCAGCAGCTTAGTAGGCAGAAAAGAGACCCAGTACTTC.

The rearrangement uses TRBV5-1 and TRBJ1-1; tentative D call: TRBD1 (5 bases). The CDR3 has 16 amino acids. V was cut by 3 bases and J by 0 bases, with 15 bases left in between. CDR1 and CDR2 (germline): SGHRS, YFSETQ. CDR3 protein: CASSSRSAGMNTEAFF. In DNA, the CDR3 is TGCGCCAGCAGCTCTAGGTCGGCAGGGATGAACACTGAAGCTTTCTTT. Variable domain in full (rest from reference TRBV5-1 and TRBJ1-1): KAGVTQTPRYLIKTRGQQVTLSCSPISGHRSVSWYQQTPGQGLQFLFEYFSETQRNKGNFPGRFSGRQFSNSRSEMNVSTLELGDSALYLCASSSRSAGMNTEAFFGQGTRLTVV.

A note on this clone: The junction and the germline gene differ at one end; a read error may be behind it. This chain uses TRBV19 with TRBJ2-5, with D perhaps TRBD1 (5 bases). This CDR3 has 15 residues. The V gene's germline CDR1 is LNHDA and CDR2 SQIVND (reference sequence). The CDR3 is CATTEQVGPQGTQYF. In DNA form, the CDR3 reads TGTGCCACCACGGAACAGGTCGGGCCTCAAGGGACCCAGTACTTC.

This chain joins TRBV13 and TRBJ1-2, with D perhaps TRBD1 (5 bases). CDR3 length equals 12 residues. V was trimmed by 4 bases and J by 9 bases, leaving 12 bases between them. Germline V gives CDR1 PRHDT, CDR2 FYEKMQ (reference sequence). The CDR3 DNA is TGTGCCAGCAGCTCCTCCGGGGCGCGCTACACCTTC. Translation gives CASSSSGARYTF. Together with reference TRBV13 and TRBJ1-2, the CDR3 gives the full variable domain: AAGVIQSPRHLIKEKRETATLKCYPIPRHDTVYWYQQGPGQDPQFLISFYEKMQSDKGSIPDRFSAQQFSDYHSELNMSSLELGDSALYFCASSSSGARYTFGSGTRLTVV.

Of note for this clone: Other DNA sequences in this specimen translate into the identical CDR3. The chain combines TRBV18 with TRBJ1-4, with D possibly being TRBD1 (6 bases). Trimming took off 3 bases at V and 4 bases at J, with 9 bases between the two ends. CDR3 length: 14 amino acids. Germline V lookup: CDR1 KGHSH, CDR2 LQKENI. The CDR3 bases are TGTGCCAGCTCACCGACAGGAGTTAATGAAAAACTGTTTTTT. It specifies CASSPTGVNEKLFF.

In this sample, this clone turned up once. Since a much larger clone is just one base distant, this may be a read error. The chain uses TRBV2 and TRBJ2-2; D ambiguous. The V gene lost 3 bases and the J gene lost 3 bases, with 5 bases spanning the gap. The germline V gene has CDR1 SNHLY and CDR2 FYNNEI. The length of the CDR3 is 13 residues. The CDR3 is CASSDRYTGELFF. CDR3 nucleotides: TGTGCCAGCAGTGACAGGTACACCGGGGAGCTGTTTTTT.

This clone was observed once. This chain connects TRBV10-2 to TRBJ2-5, with 7 bases aligning to TRBD2. This CDR3 spans 20 amino acids. The ends lost 2 bases at V and 0 bases at J; junction bases unmatched: 18. Germline CDR1 is WSHSY and CDR2 is SAAADI. In DNA form, the CDR3 reads TGCGCCAGCAGTGAGCGTCTGGGGTGGCGTCTAGCGGACAACCAAGAGACCCAGTACTTC. Translation: CASSERLGWRLADNQETQYF.

The genes are TRBV6-1 and TRBJ1-2, with TRBD1 as a possible D gene (6 bases). CDR1 is MNHNS, CDR2 SASEGT, per germline. The CDR3 consists of 11 residues. Trimming took off 6 bases at V and 4 bases at J, with 6 bases between the two ends. CDR3 DNA sequence: TGTGCCAGCAGGGACAGCTATGGCTACACCTTC. Translated: CASRDSYGYTF.

V is TRBV10-3 and J is TRBJ2-1; 7 nucleotides line up with TRBD2. The CDR3 loop spans 17 amino acids. Per germline, CDR1 ENHRY and CDR2 SYGVKD. J was trimmed by 4 bases and V by 4 bases; bases with no gene match: 13. The CDR3 sequence: CAISVEGQARGYNEQFF. The CDR3 DNA follows: TGTGCCATCAGTGTAGAGGGGCAAGCGCGGGGGTACAATGAGCAGTTCTTC.

The gene calls are TRBV11-2 and TRBJ2-7; D possibly matches TRBD1 or TRBD2 (5 bases each). This CDR3 is built from 14 residues. Trimming shortened V by 4 bases and J by 7 bases, and 17 bases separated the two germline ends. Germline V CDR1 and CDR2: SGHAT, FQNNGV. The CDR3 loop reads CASSYKHGTTEQYF. The CDR3 nucleotides read TGTGCCAGCAGCTACAAACACGGGACCACAGAGCAGTACTTC. Full variable domain (remainder filled in from reference TRBV11-2 and TRBJ2-7): EAGVAQSPRYKIIEKRQSVAFWCNPISGHATLYWYQQILGQGPKLLIQFQNNGVVDDSQLPKDRFSAERLKGVDSTLKIQPAKLEDSAVYLCASSYKHGTTEQYFGPGTRLTVT.

The V call is TRBV19, the J call TRBJ2-1; D is undetermined. CDR1 and CDR2 from the germline V gene are LNHDA and SQIVND (reference sequence). The CDR3 length is 14 residues. V was trimmed by 3 bases and J by 8 bases, leaving 14 bases between them. CDR3 sequence reads: CASSMRPYGDEQFF. In DNA, the CDR3 is TGTGCCAGTAGTATGCGGCCCTATGGCGATGAGCAGTTCTTC.

The chain carries TRBV9 and TRBJ1-1, with D perhaps matching TRBD1 (5 bases). Per the germline V gene, CDR1 is SGDLS and CDR2 is YYNGEE. This CDR3 contains 16 residues. V was cut by 3 bases and J by 1 base, with 16 bases left in between. The CDR3 is CASSEDPGRWNTEAFF. DNA for the CDR3: TGTGCCAGCAGCGAGGACCCGGGACGCTGGAACACTGAAGCTTTCTTT.

This rearrangement joins TRBV2 to TRBJ1-3; D is perhaps TRBD1 (5 bases). Looked up from germline, CDR1 is SNHLY and CDR2 is FYNNEI. The CDR3 runs 11 residues. V lost 8 bases and J lost 7, with 9 bases in between. The CDR3 protein is CASGGGNTIYF. In DNA form, the CDR3 reads TGTGCCAGCGGCGGGGGTAACACCATATATTTT.